This T cell receptor beta chain was captured in a study of shared clonotypes between healthy human individuals. In germline, CDR1 is SEHNR, CDR2 FQNEAQ (reference sequence). This CDR3 region has 14 residues. Trimming removed 5 bases at V and 3 bases at J, with 12 bases between. Concerning this clone: Its antigen remains unknown.

Study-wide results and caveats: Among non-shared clonotypes, generation probabilities were lower than among those shared by all four donors.

Deep was the level at which the assay was run. Sequencing was performed with immunoSEQ multiplex PCR; in TCRdb, only in-frame clones are kept and a portion is missing. Of some 690,000 clones listed, about 90% are singletons. The source material was memory CD8+ T cells from PBMCs. Subset of the sample: CD45RO+ cells pooled with CCR7-negative TemRA cells. The chain links TRBV7-9 to TRBJ2-3; the D gene is possibly TRBD2 (6 bases). The TCR comes from a man aged 18 to 29 in good health. Some clones in this sample may be carry-over from other donors' samples. CDR3 in DNA: TGTGCCAGCAGCCCACGTGGGGGGACAGATACGCAGTATTTT. Translation: CASSPRGGTDTQYF.